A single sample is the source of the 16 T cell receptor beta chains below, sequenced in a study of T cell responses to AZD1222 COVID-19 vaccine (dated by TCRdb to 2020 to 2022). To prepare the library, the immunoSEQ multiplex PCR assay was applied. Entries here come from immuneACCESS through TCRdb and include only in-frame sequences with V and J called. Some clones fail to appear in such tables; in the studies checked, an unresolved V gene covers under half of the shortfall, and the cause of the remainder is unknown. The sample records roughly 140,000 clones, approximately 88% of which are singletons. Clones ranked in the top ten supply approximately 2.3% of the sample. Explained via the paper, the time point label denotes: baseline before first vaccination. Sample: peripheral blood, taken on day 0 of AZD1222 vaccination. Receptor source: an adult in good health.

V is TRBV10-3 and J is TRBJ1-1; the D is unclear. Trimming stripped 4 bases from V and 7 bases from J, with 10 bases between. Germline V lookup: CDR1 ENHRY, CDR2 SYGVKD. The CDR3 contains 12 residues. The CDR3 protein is CAISVNSNEAFF. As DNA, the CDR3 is TGTGCCATCAGTGTTAACAGCAATGAAGCTTTCTTT.

CDR3 bases: TGTGCCAGCAGTTTCGGAGCGGCAGATACGCAGTATTTT. Its translation: CASSFGAADTQYF. This chain connects TRBV12-3 or TRBV12-4 to TRBJ2-3; TRBD2 is a possible D gene (5 bases). Trimming cost V 3 bases and J 4 bases, with 8 bases left between them. The CDR3 has 13 residues.

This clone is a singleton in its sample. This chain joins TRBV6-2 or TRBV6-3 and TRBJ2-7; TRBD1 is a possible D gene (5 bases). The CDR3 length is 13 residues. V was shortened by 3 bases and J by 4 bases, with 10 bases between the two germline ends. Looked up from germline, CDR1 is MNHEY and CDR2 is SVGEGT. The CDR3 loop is CASSYTRTYEQYF. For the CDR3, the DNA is TGTGCCAGCAGTTATACACGGACATACGAGCAGTACTTC.

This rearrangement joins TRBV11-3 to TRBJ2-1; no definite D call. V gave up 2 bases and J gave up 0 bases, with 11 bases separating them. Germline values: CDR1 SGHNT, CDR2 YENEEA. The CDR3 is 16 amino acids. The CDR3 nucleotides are TGTGCCAGCAGCTTACACCACAGATTCTCCTACAATGAGCAGTTCTTC. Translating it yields CASSLHHRFSYNEQFF.

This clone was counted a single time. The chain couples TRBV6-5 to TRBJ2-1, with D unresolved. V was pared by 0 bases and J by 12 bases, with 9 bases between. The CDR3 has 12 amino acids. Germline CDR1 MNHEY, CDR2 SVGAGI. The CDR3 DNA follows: TGTGCCAGCAGTTACTCAGCGTTTGGGCAGTTCTTC. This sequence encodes CASSYSAFGQFF.

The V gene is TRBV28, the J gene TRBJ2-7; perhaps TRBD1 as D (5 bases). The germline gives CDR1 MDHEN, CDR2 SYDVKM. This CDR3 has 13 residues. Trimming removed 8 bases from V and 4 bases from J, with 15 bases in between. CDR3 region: CASRRQMWYEQYF. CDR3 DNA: TGTGCCAGCCGCCGACAGATGTGGTACGAGCAGTACTTC.

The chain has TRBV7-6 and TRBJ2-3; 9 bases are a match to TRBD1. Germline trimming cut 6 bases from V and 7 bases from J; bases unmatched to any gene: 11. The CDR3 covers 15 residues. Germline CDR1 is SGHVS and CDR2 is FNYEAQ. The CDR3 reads CASSRTGATTNTQYF. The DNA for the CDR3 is TGTGCCAGCAGTCGGACAGGGGCAACAACGAATACGCAGTATTTT.

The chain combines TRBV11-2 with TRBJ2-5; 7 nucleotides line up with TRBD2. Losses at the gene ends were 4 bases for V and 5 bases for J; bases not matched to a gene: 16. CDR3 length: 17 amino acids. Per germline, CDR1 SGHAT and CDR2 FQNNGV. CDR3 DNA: TGTGCCAGCAGCTACTTGGGGGAGCGGGACGTTAGCGAGACCCAGTACTTC. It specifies CASSYLGERDVSETQYF.

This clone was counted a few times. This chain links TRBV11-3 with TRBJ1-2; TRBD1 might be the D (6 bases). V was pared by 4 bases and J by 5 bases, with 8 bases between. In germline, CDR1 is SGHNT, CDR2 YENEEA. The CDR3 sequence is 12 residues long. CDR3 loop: CASSSQGYGYTF. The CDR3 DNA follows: TGTGCCAGCAGCTCTCAGGGGTATGGCTACACCTTC.

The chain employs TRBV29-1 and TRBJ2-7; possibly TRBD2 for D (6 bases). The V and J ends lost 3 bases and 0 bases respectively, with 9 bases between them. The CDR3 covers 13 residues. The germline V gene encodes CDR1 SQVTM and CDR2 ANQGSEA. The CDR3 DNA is TGCAGCGTTGAGGGGGGTCACTCCTACGAGCAGTACTTC. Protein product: CSVEGGHSYEQYF.

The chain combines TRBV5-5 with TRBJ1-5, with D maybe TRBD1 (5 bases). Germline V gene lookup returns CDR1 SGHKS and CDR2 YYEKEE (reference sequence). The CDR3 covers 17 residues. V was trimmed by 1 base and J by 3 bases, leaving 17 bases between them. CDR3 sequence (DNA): TGTGCCAGCAGCTTGAGCCCCACCGGGACCGTCAATCAGCCCCAGCATTTT. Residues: CASSLSPTGTVNQPQHF.

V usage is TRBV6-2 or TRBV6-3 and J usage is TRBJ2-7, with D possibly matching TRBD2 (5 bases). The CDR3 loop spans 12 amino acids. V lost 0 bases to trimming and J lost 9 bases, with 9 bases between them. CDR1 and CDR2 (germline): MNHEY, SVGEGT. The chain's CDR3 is CASSYSAGAQYF. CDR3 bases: TGTGCCAGCAGTTACTCGGCGGGCGCGCAGTACTTC.

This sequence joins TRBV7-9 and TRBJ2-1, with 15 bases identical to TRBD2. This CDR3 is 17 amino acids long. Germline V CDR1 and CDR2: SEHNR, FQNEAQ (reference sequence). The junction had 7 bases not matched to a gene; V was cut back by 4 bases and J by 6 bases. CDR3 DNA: TGTGCCAGCAGCTCAGGGACTAGCGGGAGGACAGGCAATGAGCAGTTCTTC. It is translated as CASSSGTSGRTGNEQFF.

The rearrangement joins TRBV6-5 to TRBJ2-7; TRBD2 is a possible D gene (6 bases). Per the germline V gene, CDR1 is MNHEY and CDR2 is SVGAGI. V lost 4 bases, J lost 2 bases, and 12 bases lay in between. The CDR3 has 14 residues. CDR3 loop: CASSSSGFAYEQYF. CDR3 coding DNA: TGTGCCAGCAGTTCCAGCGGGTTCGCCTACGAGCAGTACTTC.

This CDR3 is CASSIVRLRFKDTEAFF. DNA of the CDR3: TGTGCCAGTAGTATAGTTCGCCTGAGGTTTAAGGACACTGAAGCTTTCTTT. V and J are TRBV19 and TRBJ1-1, with no clear D. The CDR3 sequence is 17 residues long. V was trimmed by 1 base and J by 3 bases, leaving 18 bases between them. Germline lookup yields CDR1 LNHDA and CDR2 SQIVND (reference sequence).

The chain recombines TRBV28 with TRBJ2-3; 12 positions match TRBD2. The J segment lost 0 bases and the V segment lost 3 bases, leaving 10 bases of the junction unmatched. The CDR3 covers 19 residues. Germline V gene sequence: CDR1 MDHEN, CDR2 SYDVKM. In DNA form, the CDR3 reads TGTGCCAGCAGTTTTGGTCTAGCGGGAGGGCCCTTAAGCACAGATACGCAGTATTTT. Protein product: CASSFGLAGGPLSTDTQYF.